This T cell receptor beta chain was sequenced during a study of PD-1 and CTLA-4 blockade in melanoma. The CDR3 covers 16 residues. The V end lost 0 bases, the J end lost 7 bases, and 21 bases lay between the germline ends. Per germline, CDR1 GTSNPN and CDR2 SVGIG (reference sequence). Measured with immunoSEQ multiplex PCR; TCRdb has only the in-frame clones, and not every one. Of 31,000 or so clones in the sample, 88% are singletons; the top ten hold 5% to 7.5%. This clonotype was sampled from a human donor with melanoma. The material sequenced was CD8+ T cells from peripheral blood, taken from a patient given anti-PD-1 treatment. V gene TRBV30 combines with J gene TRBJ1-2, with D possibly matching TRBD1 (6 bases). CDR3 nucleotides: TGTGCCTGGAGTGTACCCCCCCGACAGGACAGAAGTGGCTACACCTTC. This encodes CAWSVPPRQDRSGYTF.